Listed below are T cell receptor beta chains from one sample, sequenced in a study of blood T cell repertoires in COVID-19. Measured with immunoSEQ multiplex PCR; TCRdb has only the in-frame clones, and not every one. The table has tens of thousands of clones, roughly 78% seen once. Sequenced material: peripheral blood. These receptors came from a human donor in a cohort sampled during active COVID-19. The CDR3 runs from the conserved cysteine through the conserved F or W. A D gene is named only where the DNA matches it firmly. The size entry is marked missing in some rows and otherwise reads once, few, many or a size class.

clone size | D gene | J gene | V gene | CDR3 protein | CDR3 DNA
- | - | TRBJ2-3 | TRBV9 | CASSVRESDTQYF | TGTGCCAGCAGCGTACGGGAATCAGATACGCAGTATTTT
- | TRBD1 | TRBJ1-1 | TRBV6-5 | CASRTGGSDEAFF | TGTGCCAGCAGAACAGGGGGTTCAGATGAAGCTTTCTTT
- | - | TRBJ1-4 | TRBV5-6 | CASSLAREMATNEKLFF | TGTGCCAGCAGCTTGGCCCGGGAGATGGCAACTAATGAAAAACTGTTTTTT
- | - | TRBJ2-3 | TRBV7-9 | CASSFGTGYQDTQYF | TGTGCCAGCAGCTTTGGAACAGGGTATCAGGATACGCAGTATTTT
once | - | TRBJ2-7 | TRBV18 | CASSPRQDSYEQYF | TGTGCCAGCTCACCAAGACAGGATTCCTACGAGCAGTACTTC
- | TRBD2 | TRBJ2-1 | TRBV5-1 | CASRASGGFRVYYNEQFF | TGCGCCAGCCGCGCGTCGGGGGGTTTCCGGGTGTACTACAATGAGCAGTTCTTC
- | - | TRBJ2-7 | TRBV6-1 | CASSELGRSSYEQYF | TGTGCCAGCAGTGAACTAGGCCGGAGCTCCTACGAGCAGTACTTC
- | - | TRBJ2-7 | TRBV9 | CASSREFAFYEQYF | TGTGCCAGCAGCCGGGAGTTTGCCTTTTACGAGCAGTACTTC
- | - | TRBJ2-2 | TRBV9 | CASSVSIGGPNTGELFF | TGTGCCAGCAGCGTATCCATCGGGGGGCCTAACACCGGGGAGCTGTTTTTT
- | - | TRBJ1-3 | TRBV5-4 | CASSKQGSENTIYF | TGTGCCAGCAGTAAACAGGGATCGGAAAACACCATATATTTT
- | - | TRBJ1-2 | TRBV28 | CASTTPSGVGGYGYTF | TGTGCCAGCACCACCCCGTCGGGGGTCGGAGGCTATGGCTACACCTTC
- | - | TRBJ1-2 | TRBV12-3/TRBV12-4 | CASSLQDGYTF | TGTGCCAGCAGTTTACAGGATGGCTACACCTTC
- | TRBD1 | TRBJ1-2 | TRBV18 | CASSLGTGDGYTF | TGTGCCAGCTCACTGGGGACAGGGGATGGCTACACCTTC
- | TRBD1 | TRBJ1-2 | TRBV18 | CASSSRTGPYGYTF | TGTGCCAGCTCATCGCGGACAGGACCATATGGCTACACCTTC
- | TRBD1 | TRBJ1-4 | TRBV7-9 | CASSSRDRAWEKLFF | TGTGCCAGCAGCTCCCGGGACAGGGCTTGGGAAAAACTGTTTTTT
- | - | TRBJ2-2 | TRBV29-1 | CSVGAGTGELFF | TGCAGCGTTGGCGCAGGGACCGGGGAGCTGTTTTTT
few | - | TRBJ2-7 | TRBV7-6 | CASSSDTRSYEQYF | TGTGCCAGCAGCTCGGACACCCGCTCCTACGAGCAGTACTTC
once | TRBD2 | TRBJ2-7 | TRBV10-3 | CAINPQRGGSYEQYF | TGTGCCATCAACCCGCAGCGGGGGGGCTCCTACGAGCAGTACTTC
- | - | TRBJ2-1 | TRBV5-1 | CASSLLQTDDEQFF | TGCGCCAGCAGCTTGTTGCAGACTGACGATGAGCAGTTCTTC
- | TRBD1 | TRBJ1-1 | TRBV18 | CASSPPQGWNTEAFF | TGTGCCAGCTCACCACCACAGGGGTGGAACACTGAAGCTTTCTTT
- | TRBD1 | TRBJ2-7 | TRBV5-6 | CASSSDIGQGKWYEQYF | TGTGCCAGCAGCTCAGATATCGGACAGGGGAAATGGTACGAGCAGTACTTC
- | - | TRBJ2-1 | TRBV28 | CASGGRNEQFF | TGTGCCAGCGGAGGTCGCAATGAGCAGTTCTTC
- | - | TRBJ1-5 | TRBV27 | CASSSRSNQPQHF | TGTGCCAGCAGTTCGCGGAGCAATCAGCCCCAGCATTTT
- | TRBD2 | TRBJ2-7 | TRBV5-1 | CASSPERGLYEQYF | TGCGCCAGCAGCCCAGAGCGGGGCCTCTACGAGCAGTACTTC
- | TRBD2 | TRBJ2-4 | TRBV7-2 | CASSLVAGGRKNIQYF | TGTGCCAGCAGCTTAGTTGCGGGGGGGCGGAAAAACATTCAGTACTTC
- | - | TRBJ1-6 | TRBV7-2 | CASSLVFGQASPLHF | TGTGCCAGCAGCTTAGTTTTCGGACAAGCATCACCCCTCCACTTT
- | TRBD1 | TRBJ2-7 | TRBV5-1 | CASSHGTGEGYEQYF | TGCGCCAGCAGCCATGGGACAGGGGAGGGATACGAGCAGTACTTC
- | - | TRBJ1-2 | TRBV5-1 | CASSLRTTDGYTF | TGCGCCAGCAGCTTACGGACAACCGACGGCTACACCTTC
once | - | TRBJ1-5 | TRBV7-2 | CASSDTGSWQPQHF | TGTGCCAGCAGCGATACAGGGAGCTGGCAGCCCCAGCATTTT
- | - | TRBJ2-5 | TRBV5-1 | CASSAGLSGTQYF | TGCGCCAGCAGCGCGGGACTCAGCGGGACCCAGTACTTC
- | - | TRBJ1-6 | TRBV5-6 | CASSLAGRAGNSPLHF | TGTGCCAGCAGCTTGGCCGGCAGGGCGGGGAATTCACCCCTCCACTTT
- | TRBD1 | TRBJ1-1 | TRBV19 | CASRGGPGTGTGTEAFF | TGTGCCAGTAGGGGGGGTCCCGGGACAGGTACGGGCACTGAAGCTTTCTTT
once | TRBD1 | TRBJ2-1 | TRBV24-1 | CATSDPTPGQGMGHEQFF | TGTGCCACCAGTGACCCTACCCCGGGACAGGGGATGGGCCATGAGCAGTTCTTC
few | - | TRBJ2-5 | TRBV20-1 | CSAPRGAAQYF | TGCAGTGCCCCCCGGGGTGCGGCCCAGTACTTC
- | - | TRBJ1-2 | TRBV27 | CASSLSGSAYGYTF | TGTGCCAGCAGTTTATCGGGGAGCGCCTATGGCTACACCTTC
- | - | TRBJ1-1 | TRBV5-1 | CASSGAENTEAFF | TGCGCCAGCAGCGGGGCGGAGAACACTGAAGCTTTCTTT
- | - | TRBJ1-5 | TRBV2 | CASSEWSRGAQPQHF | TGTGCCAGCAGTGAATGGTCCCGGGGGGCGCAGCCCCAGCATTTT
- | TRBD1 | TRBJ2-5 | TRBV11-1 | CASSSGGQGVETQYF | TGTGCCAGCAGCTCAGGAGGACAGGGAGTAGAGACCCAGTACTTC
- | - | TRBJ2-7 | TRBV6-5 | CASSYSRLNEQYF | TGTGCCAGCAGTTACTCGCGTCTGAACGAGCAGTACTTC
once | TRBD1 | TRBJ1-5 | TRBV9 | CASSVGLTGPQPQHF | TGTGCCAGCAGCGTAGGATTGACAGGGCCTCAGCCCCAGCATTTT
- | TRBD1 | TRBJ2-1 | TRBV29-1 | CSVPQGALGNEQFF | TGCAGCGTGCCGCAGGGGGCGCTTGGTAATGAGCAGTTCTTC
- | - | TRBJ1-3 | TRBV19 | CASSISVRQSSGNTIYF | TGTGCCAGTAGTATTTCTGTGAGGCAGAGCTCTGGAAACACCATATATTTT
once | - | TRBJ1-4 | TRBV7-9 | CASSFDGGNEKLFF | TGTGCCAGCAGCTTCGACGGGGGGAATGAAAAACTGTTTTTT
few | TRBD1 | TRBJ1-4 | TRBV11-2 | CASSRIGQGEKLFF | TGTGCCAGCAGCCGGATTGGACAGGGGGAAAAACTGTTTTTT
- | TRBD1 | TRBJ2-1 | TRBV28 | CASSLAQGDPYNEQFF | TGTGCCAGCAGTCTCGCCCAGGGGGACCCCTACAATGAGCAGTTCTTC
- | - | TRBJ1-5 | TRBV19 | CASSSAPIQGYHNQPQHF | TGTGCCAGTAGTTCCGCACCGATTCAGGGGTATCATAATCAGCCCCAGCATTTT
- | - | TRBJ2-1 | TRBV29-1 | CSVGGQGKYSYNEQFF | TGCAGCGTTGGGGGGCAGGGGAAATATTCCTACAATGAGCAGTTCTTC
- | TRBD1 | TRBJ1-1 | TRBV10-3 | CAIRAGTENTEAFF | TGTGCCATCAGGGCCGGGACAGAGAACACTGAAGCTTTCTTT
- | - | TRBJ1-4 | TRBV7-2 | CASSLRSDIRYEKLFF | TGTGCCAGCAGCTTACGAAGTGACATTCGTTATGAAAAACTGTTTTTT
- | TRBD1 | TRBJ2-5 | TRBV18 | CASSRGQGGETQYF | TGTGCCAGCTCACGGGGACAGGGTGGAGAGACCCAGTACTTC
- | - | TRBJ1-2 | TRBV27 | CASSLSGGLNYGYTF | TGTGCCAGCAGTTTAAGCGGAGGCCTCAACTATGGCTACACCTTC
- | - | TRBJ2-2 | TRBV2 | CASSADSGELFF | TGTGCCAGCAGCGCCGACTCCGGGGAGCTGTTTTTT
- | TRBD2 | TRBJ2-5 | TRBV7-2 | CASSPALRGAEETQYF | TGTGCCAGCAGCCCCGCCCTGCGGGGGGCAGAAGAGACCCAGTACTTC
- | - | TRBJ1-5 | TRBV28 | CASSLSAGGGPQHF | TGTGCCAGCAGTTTATCCGCGGGGGGTGGGCCCCAGCATTTT
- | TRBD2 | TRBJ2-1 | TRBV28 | CASSPSGGGDNEQFF | TGTGCCAGCAGTCCTAGCGGGGGGGGAGACAATGAGCAGTTCTTC
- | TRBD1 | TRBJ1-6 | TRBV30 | CAVGQQSASPLHF | TGTGCCGTGGGACAGCAATCGGCTTCACCCCTCCACTTT
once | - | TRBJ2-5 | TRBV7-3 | CASSRGTGETQYF | TGTGCCAGCAGCCGCGGGACTGGGGAGACCCAGTACTTC
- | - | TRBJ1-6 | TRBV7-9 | CASSPPGGSGLGSPLHF | TGTGCCAGCAGCCCGCCCGGGGGGTCGGGGCTTGGTTCACCCCTCCACTTT
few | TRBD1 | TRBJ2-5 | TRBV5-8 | CASSSGQGGETQYF | TGTGCCAGCAGCTCGGGACAGGGAGGGGAGACCCAGTACTTC